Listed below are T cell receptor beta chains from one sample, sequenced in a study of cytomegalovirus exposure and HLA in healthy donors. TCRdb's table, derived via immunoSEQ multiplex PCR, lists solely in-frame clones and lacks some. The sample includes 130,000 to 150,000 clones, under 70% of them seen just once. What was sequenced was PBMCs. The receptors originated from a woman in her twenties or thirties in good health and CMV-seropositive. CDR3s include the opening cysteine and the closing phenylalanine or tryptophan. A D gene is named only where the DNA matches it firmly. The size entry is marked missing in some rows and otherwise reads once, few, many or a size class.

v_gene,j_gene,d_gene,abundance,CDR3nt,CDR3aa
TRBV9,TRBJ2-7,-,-,TGTGCCAGCAGCGTAGGTGACAGTAACTACGAGCAGTACTTC,CASSVGDSNYEQYF
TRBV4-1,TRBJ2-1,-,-,TGCGCCAGCAGCCAAAAGTCGGTTGGCGGGACTCATCGCAATGAGCAGTTCTTC,CASSQKSVGGTHRNEQFF
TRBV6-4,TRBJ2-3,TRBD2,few,TGTGCCAGCAGTGACGGCGCGGGAGCGGGGAATACGCAGTATTTT,CASSDGAGAGNTQYF
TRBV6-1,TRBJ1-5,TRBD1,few,TGTGCCAGCAGTGAAGCGCAGAGGGGGCATCAGCCCCAGCATTTT,CASSEAQRGHQPQHF
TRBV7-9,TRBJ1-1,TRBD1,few,TGTGCCAGCAGCTTCCGGGACAGGGGTTATGGAGCTTTCTTT,CASSFRDRGYGAFF
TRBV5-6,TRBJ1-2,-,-,TGTGCCAGCAGCTTGGGGCAGTACTATGGCTACACCTTC,CASSLGQYYGYTF
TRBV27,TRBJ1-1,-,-,TGTGCCAGCAGTTTGAGGGGGTCGGGGGGAAGGATGAACACTGAAGCTTTCTTT,CASSLRGSGGRMNTEAFF
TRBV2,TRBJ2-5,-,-,TGTGCCAGCAGTGAGGTGACAGGAAACCAAGAGACCCAGTACTTC,CASSEVTGNQETQYF
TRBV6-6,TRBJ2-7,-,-,TGTGCCAGCAGTTACCGGAGCTACGAGCAGTACTTC,CASSYRSYEQYF
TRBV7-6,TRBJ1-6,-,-,TGTGCCAGCAGCTTAGTAGCAAGCTCCTATAATTCACCCCTCCACTTT,CASSLVASSYNSPLHF
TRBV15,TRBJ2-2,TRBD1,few,TGTGCCACCAGGACAGGGAGGAACACCGGGGAGCTGTTTTTT,CATRTGRNTGELFF
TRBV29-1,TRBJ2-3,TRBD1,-,TGCAGCGTTGACCGGGACAGGGTCACAGATACGCAGTATTTT,CSVDRDRVTDTQYF
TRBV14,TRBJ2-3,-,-,TGTGCCAGCAGCTTCCAGACAGCCGGCACAGATACGCAGTATTTT,CASSFQTAGTDTQYF
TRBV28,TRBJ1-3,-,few,TGTGCCAGCGGGGCAGGGCTCTACACCATATATTTT,CASGAGLYTIYF
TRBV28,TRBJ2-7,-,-,TGTGCCAGCAGTTTATTAAGCGGGTACCACGAGCAGTACTTC,CASSLLSGYHEQYF
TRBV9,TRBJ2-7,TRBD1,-,TGTGCCAGCAGCGTAGCACAGGGGGACCCCTACGAGCAGTACTTC,CASSVAQGDPYEQYF
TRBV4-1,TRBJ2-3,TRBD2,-,TGCGCCAGCAGATTCAGGGTCGCGGGGGAACACTTTAGCACAGATACGCAGTATTTT,CASRFRVAGEHFSTDTQYF